The 12 T cell receptor beta chains below were found in one sample sequenced in a study of PD-1 blockade in classical Hodgkin lymphoma. Only in-frame clones appear in the TCRdb table, and some are missing; sequencing was by immunoSEQ multiplex PCR. The sample yields 55,000 to 75,000 clones, about 64% seen once. Every patient was affected by relapse after autologous stem cell transplantation, while exposure to brentuximab vedotin was not uniform. The sequencing used peripheral blood mononuclear cells (PBMCs), collected before the second cycle of nivolumab. The receptors were sampled from a human donor with classical Hodgkin lymphoma.

This sequence joins TRBV2 and TRBJ1-5; D call uncertain. This CDR3 contains 12 residues. The germline V and J ends were trimmed by 6 bases and 5 bases, with 8 bases remaining between them. Per germline, CDR1 SNHLY and CDR2 FYNNEI. DNA for the CDR3: TGTGCCAGCAGCCTTGGGTATCAGCCCCAGCATTTT. It translates to CASSLGYQPQHF.

This clone was counted a single time. CDR3 protein: CASTPQGEGEKLFF. The CDR3 DNA follows: TGCGCCAGTACCCCTCAGGGTGAGGGTGAAAAACTGTTTTTT. V usage is TRBV5-1 and J usage is TRBJ1-4; TRBD1 is a possible D gene (5 bases). V was clipped by 8 bases and J by 7 bases, with 18 bases between them. Germline loops: CDR1 SGHRS, CDR2 YFSETQ. The CDR3 has 14 amino acids.

In this sample, this clone turned up once. This rearrangement joins TRBV27 to TRBJ2-1; perhaps D is TRBD1 or TRBD2 (5 bases each). The V and J ends lost 6 bases and 4 bases respectively, with 13 bases between them. Germline-derived CDR1 and CDR2 are MNHEY and SMNVEV (reference sequence). The CDR3 consists of 14 residues. CDR3 sequence (DNA): TGTGCCAGCAGCATGCCGGGACGGTACAATGAGCAGTTCTTC. It encodes CASSMPGRYNEQFF.

This sequence joins TRBV11-2 and TRBJ2-7; no definite D call. V was clipped by 3 bases and J by 4 bases, with 4 bases between them. The CDR3 has 11 amino acids. CDR1 SGHAT and CDR2 FQNNGV come from the germline V gene. CDR3 protein: CASSLRYEQYF. The CDR3 bases are TGTGCCAGCAGCTTGAGGTACGAGCAGTACTTC.

The chain carries TRBV28 and TRBJ2-3; maybe TRBD2 (7 bases). This CDR3 is built from 16 residues. V was trimmed by 4 bases and J by 2 bases, leaving 16 bases between them. Per the germline V gene, CDR1 is MDHEN and CDR2 is SYDVKM. The CDR3 reads CASSSRGGGPTDTQYF. CDR3 sequence (DNA): TGTGCCAGCAGTTCCCGAGGGGGGGGGCCCACAGATACGCAGTATTTT.

CDR3 amino acids: CAISEEGRGYTF. As DNA, the CDR3 is TGTGCCATCAGTGAGGAGGGAAGGGGCTACACCTTC. V usage is TRBV10-3 and J usage is TRBJ1-2; D not resolved. CDR3 length equals 12 residues. Germline values: CDR1 ENHRY, CDR2 SYGVKD. V lost 2 bases, J lost 8 bases, and 9 bases lay in between.

This chain joins TRBV18 and TRBJ2-3; D gene ambiguous. The ends were cut back, 3 bases at V and 4 bases at J, with 11 bases in the middle. Germline-derived CDR1 and CDR2 are KGHSH and LQKENI. The CDR3 extends over 14 amino acids. CDR3 nucleotides: TGTGCCAGCTCACCGAACCTTGCCTCAGATACGCAGTATTTT. This sequence encodes CASSPNLASDTQYF. Filled out from reference TRBV18 and TRBJ2-3, the complete variable domain reads NAGVMQNPRHLVRRRGQEARLRCSPMKGHSHVYWYRQLPEEGLKFMVYLQKENIIDESGMPKERFSAEFPKEGPSILRIQQVVRGDSAAYFCASSPNLASDTQYFGPGTRLTVL.

The chain carries TRBV6-5 and TRBJ1-1; 8 nucleotides match TRBD1. V was pared by 5 bases and J by 6 bases, with 5 bases of the junction left unmatched. The CDR3 has 13 residues. CDR1 and CDR2 from the germline V gene are MNHEY and SVGAGI. The CDR3 loop reads CASSDQGASEAFF. The CDR3 nucleotides are TGTGCCAGCAGTGATCAGGGGGCGTCTGAAGCTTTCTTT.

The chain combines TRBV18 with TRBJ2-3, with D perhaps matching TRBD2 (5 bases). The CDR3 loop spans 16 amino acids. V dropped 3 bases and J dropped 0 bases, with 13 bases sitting between them. The germline V gene encodes CDR1 KGHSH and CDR2 LQKENI. CDR3 residues: CASSPDLGASTDTQYF. The CDR3 nucleotides read TGTGCCAGCTCACCGGATCTGGGAGCTAGCACAGATACGCAGTATTTT.

This clone was counted only a few times. CDR3 DNA sequence: TGTGCCATCAGTCCAAATCGGGACACCACAGATACGCAGTATTTT. It specifies CAISPNRDTTDTQYF. The gene calls are TRBV10-3 and TRBJ2-3; D is perhaps TRBD1 (6 bases). In germline, CDR1 is ENHRY, CDR2 SYGVKD. The CDR3 consists of 15 residues. Between the trimmed V and J ends, which lost 5 bases and 2 bases, there was a span of 14 bases.

The J gene is TRBJ2-5, the V gene TRBV30; D remains unclear. The J call is uncertain, as TRBJ2-7 better fits the DNA end. CDR3 length: 13 amino acids. Germline V lookup: CDR1 GTSNPN, CDR2 SVGIG (reference sequence). Here the CDR3 reads CAWSTGLSYEQYF. CDR3 nucleotides: TGTGCCTGGAGCACGGGCCTCTCCTACGAGCAGTACTTC.

The rearrangement uses TRBV6-5 and TRBJ1-2; possible D gene TRBD1, 5 bases. The CDR3 runs to 15 residues. The V end was cut by 9 bases, the J end by 5 bases, with 22 bases between. Germline assignment: CDR1 MNHEY and CDR2 SVGAGI. The CDR3 region is CASLGGDRSKYGYTF. In nucleotides, the CDR3 is TGTGCCAGTCTCGGGGGGGATCGAAGCAAATATGGCTACACCTTC.